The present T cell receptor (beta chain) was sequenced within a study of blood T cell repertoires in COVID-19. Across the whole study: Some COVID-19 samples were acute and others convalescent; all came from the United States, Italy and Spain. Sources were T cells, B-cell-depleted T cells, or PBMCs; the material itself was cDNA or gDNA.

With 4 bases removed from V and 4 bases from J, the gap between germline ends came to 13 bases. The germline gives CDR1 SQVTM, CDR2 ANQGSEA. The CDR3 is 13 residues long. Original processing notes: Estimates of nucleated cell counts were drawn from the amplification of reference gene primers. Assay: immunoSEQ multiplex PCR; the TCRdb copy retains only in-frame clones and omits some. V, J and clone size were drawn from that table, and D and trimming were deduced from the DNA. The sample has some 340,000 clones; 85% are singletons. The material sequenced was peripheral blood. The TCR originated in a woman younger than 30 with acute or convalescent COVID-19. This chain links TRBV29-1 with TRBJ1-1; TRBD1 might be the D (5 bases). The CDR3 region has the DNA TGCAGCGTTGCAACAGCTCAGGGCACTGAAGCTTTCTTT. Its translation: CSVATAQGTEAFF.